This TCR beta chain emerged from a study of T cells in Graves' hyperthyroidism and ophthalmopathy. Study conclusions and caveats: The authors' 13 V-J model separated ophthalmopathy from stable hyperthyroidism.

CDR1 and CDR2 (germline): MGHDK, SYGVNS. Trimming stripped 6 bases from V and 3 bases from J, with 5 bases between. This CDR3 comprises 11 residues. This clonotype was recorded many times. Its antigen is as yet unknown. A much larger clone lies a single base off, so this may be a read error. TCR beta CDR3 region amplification was performed from RNA transcripts. HTBI primers were employed in a first-round RT-PCR of the TCR CDR3. TCRdb re-called the multiplex PCR reads through MiXCR, storing one row per CDR3 protein. The repertoire holds approximately 610,000 distinct CDR3 sequences, with about 15% as singletons.

This TCR was recovered from a woman aged 40 to 50 with Graves' ophthalmopathy. This chain connects TRBV25-1 to TRBJ1-1; no clear D. Sample: blood. The CDR3 DNA sequence: TGTGCCAGCAGAATCTACACTGAAGCTTTCTTT. This encodes CASRIYTEAFF.